The rows below give T cell receptor beta chains drawn from one sample of a study of T cells in Graves' hyperthyroidism and ophthalmopathy. MiXCR, run by TCRdb on the multiplex PCR reads, gives a single entry per CDR3 protein. Here the sample spans fewer than 350,000 distinct CDR3 sequences, roughly 13% being singletons. Sequenced sample: blood. The receptors originated from a woman between 40 and 55 years old with Graves' hyperthyroidism. Each CDR3 is given with its conserved first and last residue. The order of the fields is CDR3 protein, CDR3 DNA, V gene, J gene, clone size, D gene. D genes are given only for firm matches. Some rows have no size entry. The others give once, few or many, or a class for an expanded clone.

CASSPEGFKDTQYF	TGTGCCAGCTCACCGGAGGGATTTAAGGATACGCAGTATTTT	TRBV18	TRBJ2-3	many	-
CSAREGDRDTEAFF	TGCAGTGCTAGAGAAGGCGACAGGGACACTGAAGCTTTCTTT	TRBV20-1	TRBJ1-1	many	TRBD1
CASSLWDKVGQGADGYTF	TGTGCCAGCAGTTTATGGGATAAGGTGGGACAGGGGGCAGATGGCTACACCTTC	TRBV28	TRBJ1-2	many	TRBD1
CASSQGRRGNQPQHF	TGTGCCAGCAGCCAAGGTCGCAGGGGGAATCAGCCCCAGCATTTT	TRBV3-1	TRBJ1-5	many	TRBD1
CSAEGQGVEGSEAFF	TGCAGTGCTGAAGGACAGGGGGTTGAGGGGTCTGAAGCTTTCTTT	TRBV20-1	TRBJ1-1	few	TRBD1
CASSLGGAPGNEKLFF	TGTGCCAGCAGCTTAGGGGGGGCCCCGGGTAATGAAAAACTGTTTTTT	TRBV11-2	TRBJ1-4	-	-
CASREGGSNYGYTF	TGTGCCAGCAGAGAGGGCGGATCCAACTATGGCTACACCTTC	TRBV12-3/TRBV12-4	TRBJ1-2	many	-
CASSKTTGGLNQPQHF	TGTGCCAGCAGTAAAACGACAGGGGGCCTGAATCAGCCCCAGCATTTT	TRBV7-8	TRBJ1-5	many	TRBD1
CASSSPTNEQFF	TGTGCCAGCAGCTCGCCAACCAATGAGCAGTTCTTC	TRBV7-8	TRBJ2-1	many	-
CASSRLAGDQETQYF	TGTGCCAGCAGCAGACTAGCGGGAGACCAAGAGACCCAGTACTTC	TRBV27	TRBJ2-5	many	TRBD2
CASSLRGVAYEQYF	TGTGCCAGCAGCTTGCGGGGGGTAGCCTACGAGCAGTACTTC	TRBV7-8	TRBJ2-7	-	TRBD2
CASSRLGPSLAPLHF	TGTGCCAGCAGCCGATTGGGACCGTCTTTGGCACCCCTCCACTTT	TRBV6-1	TRBJ1-6	many	-
CASSVTGSGNTIYF	TGTGCCAGCAGCGTAACAGGATCTGGAAACACCATATATTTT	TRBV2	TRBJ1-3	many	-
CSAYPSGRPYEQYF	TGCAGTGCGTATCCTAGCGGGAGGCCCTACGAGCAGTACTTC	TRBV20-1	TRBJ2-7	many	TRBD2
CSASAGGNSNQPQHF	TGCAGTGCCTCCGCCGGGGGGAATAGCAATCAGCCCCAGCATTTT	TRBV20-1	TRBJ1-5	many	-
CATGEGYNEQFF	TGTGCCACCGGGGAGGGGTACAATGAGCAGTTCTTC	TRBV6-2/TRBV6-3	TRBJ2-1	many	TRBD2
CAISESRTSGTSSYNEQFF	TGTGCCATCAGTGAGTCTCGGACTAGCGGTACTAGCTCCTACAATGAGCAGTTCTTC	TRBV10-3	TRBJ2-1	-	TRBD2
CASGRVWEYSYEQYF	TGTGCCAGCGGGAGGGTTTGGGAATACTCCTACGAGCAGTACTTC	TRBV27	TRBJ2-7	many	TRBD2
CASSGDNNDQFF	TGTGCCAGCAGTGGGGACAATAATGACCAGTTCTTC	TRBV2	TRBJ2-1	-	-
CASNPSGGPGEKLFF	TGTGCCAGCAACCCTAGCGGGGGGCCGGGGGAAAAACTGTTTTTT	TRBV9	TRBJ1-4	few	-
CASRLEGVGTGELFF	TGTGCCAGCAGGCTCGAGGGGGTCGGGACCGGGGAGCTGTTTTTT	TRBV27	TRBJ2-2	many	-
CASSLPTLDYEQYF	TGTGCCAGCAGCTTACCCACGCTAGACTACGAGCAGTACTTC	TRBV7-8	TRBJ2-7	many	-
CAAQLAGVTDTQYF	TGTGCCGCCCAACTAGCGGGAGTCACAGATACGCAGTATTTT	TRBV2	TRBJ2-3	many	TRBD2
CASSFSWASGSIDEQFF	TGTGCCAGCAGTTTTAGCTGGGCTAGCGGGAGCATCGATGAGCAGTTCTTC	TRBV12-3/TRBV12-4	TRBJ2-1	-	TRBD2
CASSYPTRVDTEAFF	TGTGCCAGCAGCTACCCTACCCGGGTCGACACTGAAGCTTTCTTT	TRBV3-1	TRBJ1-1	many	-
CATSRTFNQPQHF	TGTGCCACTTCCCGGACATTTAATCAGCCCCAGCATTTT	TRBV28	TRBJ1-5	many	-
CASSLRQGSSPLHF	TGTGCCAGCAGTTTACGACAGGGTTCCTCACCCCTCCACTTT	TRBV27	TRBJ1-6	many	TRBD1
CASSGAGVGNQPQHF	TGTGCCAGTTCGGGGGCGGGTGTCGGCAATCAGCCCCAGCATTTT	TRBV6-1	TRBJ1-5	-	-
CASSTFDRAYEQYF	TGTGCCAGCAGCACCTTTGACAGGGCCTACGAGCAGTACTTC	TRBV5-8	TRBJ2-7	many	TRBD1
CASSTGYSGNTIYF	TGTGCCAGCAGTACAGGCTACTCTGGAAACACCATATATTTT	TRBV7-9	TRBJ1-3	few	-
CSARKGTGNQPQHF	TGCAGTGCTAGAAAAGGGACAGGGAATCAGCCCCAGCATTTT	TRBV20-1	TRBJ1-5	many	TRBD1
CAISEHRGGNTIYF	TGTGCCATCAGTGAGCACAGGGGAGGAAACACCATATATTTT	TRBV10-3	TRBJ1-3	many	TRBD1
CAIREGVADTQYF	TGTGCCATCAGGGAAGGTGTCGCAGATACGCAGTATTTT	TRBV10-3	TRBJ2-3	-	-
CASSSGQGTYGYTF	TGTGCCAGCAGCAGCGGACAGGGGACCTATGGCTACACCTTC	TRBV3-1	TRBJ1-2	-	TRBD1
CASSEVHAGNTGELFF	TGTGCCAGCAGTGAGGTTCATGCAGGAAACACCGGGGAGCTGTTTTTT	TRBV2	TRBJ2-2	many	-
CASSVPGQGGETQYF	TGTGCCAGCAGTGTTCCGGGACAGGGAGGGGAGACCCAGTACTTC	TRBV25-1	TRBJ2-5	many	TRBD1
CASSLYTGGSGELFF	TGTGCCAGCAGTTTATACACAGGGGGCTCCGGGGAGCTGTTTTTT	TRBV28	TRBJ2-2	-	TRBD1
CASRNRATPGGEQYF	TGTGCCAGCAGAAACAGGGCCACACCCGGGGGCGAGCAGTACTTC	TRBV6-1	TRBJ2-7	many	-
CASSLLAGGPRTDTQYF	TGTGCTAGCAGCTTATTGGCGGGAGGCCCCCGCACAGATACGCAGTATTTT	TRBV7-7	TRBJ2-3	-	TRBD2
CASSPSVRFDSPLHF	TGTGCCAGCTCACCTTCAGTCCGATTCGATTCACCCCTCCACTTT	TRBV18	TRBJ1-6	-	-
CASSLRVEQYF	TGTGCCAGCAGCTTGAGGGTCGAGCAGTACTTC	TRBV11-2	TRBJ2-7	many	-
CASRPGWYGYTF	TGTGCCAGCCGCCCGGGATGGTATGGCTACACCTTC	TRBV2	TRBJ1-2	many	-
CASSRSREQYF	TGTGCCAGCAGCCGGAGTCGCGAGCAGTACTTC	TRBV11-2	TRBJ2-7	many	-
CASSDYQGQGSYEQYF	TGTGCCAGTAGTGACTACCAAGGACAGGGCTCCTACGAGCAGTACTTC	TRBV19	TRBJ2-7	-	TRBD1
CASSTQGSPLHF	TGTGCCAGCAGCACCCAGGGTTCACCCCTCCACTTT	TRBV7-9	TRBJ1-6	few	-
CASSPHPNEKLFF	TGTGCCAGCAGCCCTCACCCTAATGAAAAACTGTTTTTT	TRBV12-3/TRBV12-4	TRBJ1-4	many	-
CASIGVKDYSYEQYF	TGTGCCAGCATAGGTGTAAAAGACTACTCCTACGAGCAGTACTTC	TRBV28	TRBJ2-7	many	-
CSALSGTTDTQYF	TGCAGTGCCCTTAGCGGGACCACAGATACGCAGTATTTT	TRBV20-1	TRBJ2-3	many	TRBD2
CASSLGLLSTYNEQFF	TGTGCCAGCAGTTTAGGGCTGCTTAGTACCTACAATGAGCAGTTCTTC	TRBV27	TRBJ2-1	many	-
CASSSSGRAEQYF	TGTGCCAGCAGCTCCTCGGGGAGAGCCGAGCAGTACTTC	TRBV7-8	TRBJ2-7	many	-
CASSLLAGGLTDTQYF	TGTGCCAGCAGCCTTCTAGCGGGAGGGCTCACAGATACGCAGTATTTT	TRBV7-6	TRBJ2-3	few	TRBD2
CSARDALAGHYNEQLF	TGCAGTGCTAGAGACGCCCTAGCGGGTCACTACAATGAGCAGCTCTTC	TRBV20-1	TRBJ2-1	-	TRBD2
CASRQTRDGELFF	TGTGCCAGCAGGCAAACTCGAGACGGGGAGCTGTTTTTT	TRBV7-9	TRBJ2-2	-	-
CASSIGLAVTDTQYF	TGTGCCAGCAGCATTGGACTAGCGGTCACAGATACGCAGTATTTT	TRBV11-2	TRBJ2-3	-	TRBD2
CASSLAGGYGYTF	TGTGCCAGCAGCTTAGCAGGTGGCTATGGCTACACCTTC	TRBV7-2	TRBJ1-2	-	-
CASSVGGQAQETQYF	TGTGCCAGCAGCGTAGGGGGACAGGCACAAGAGACCCAGTACTTC	TRBV9	TRBJ2-5	few	TRBD1
CASSPLQTGGGRNTIYF	TGTGCCAGCAGCCCCCTCCAAACAGGGGGCGGGAGAAACACCATATATTTT	TRBV11-2	TRBJ1-3	many	TRBD1